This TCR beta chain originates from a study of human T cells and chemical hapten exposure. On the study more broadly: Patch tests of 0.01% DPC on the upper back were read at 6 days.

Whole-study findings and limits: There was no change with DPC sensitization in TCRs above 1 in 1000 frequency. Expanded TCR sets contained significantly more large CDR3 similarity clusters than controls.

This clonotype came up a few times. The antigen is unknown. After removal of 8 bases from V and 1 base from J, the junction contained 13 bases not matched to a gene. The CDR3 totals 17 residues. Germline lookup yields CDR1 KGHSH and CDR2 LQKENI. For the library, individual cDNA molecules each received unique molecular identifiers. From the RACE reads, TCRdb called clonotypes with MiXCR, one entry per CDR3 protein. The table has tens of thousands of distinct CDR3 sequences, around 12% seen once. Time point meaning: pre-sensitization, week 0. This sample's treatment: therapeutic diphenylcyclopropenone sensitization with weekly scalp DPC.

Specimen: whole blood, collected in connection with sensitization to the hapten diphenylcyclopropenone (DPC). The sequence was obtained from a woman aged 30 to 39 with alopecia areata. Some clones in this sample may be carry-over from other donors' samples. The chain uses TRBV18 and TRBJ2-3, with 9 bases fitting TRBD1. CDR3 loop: CASRATRTGGGTDTQYF. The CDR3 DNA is TGTGCCAGCCGAGCGACTCGTACAGGGGGCGGCACAGATACGCAGTATTTT.